This T cell receptor beta chain originates from a study of blood T cell repertoires in COVID-19. About the study: Researchers got acute and convalescent COVID-19 samples from the United States, Italy and Spain. From T cells, B-cell-depleted T cells, or PBMCs came the material, which was cDNA or gDNA.

The table lists this clone with a few counts. Germline V gives CDR1 SGHRS, CDR2 YFSETQ. The CDR3 has 15 amino acids. V lost 4 bases to trimming and J lost 1 base, with 14 bases between them. In the source study's methods: By means of reference gene primer amplification, nucleated cell counts were estimated. Only in-frame clones appear in the TCRdb table, and some are missing; sequencing was by immunoSEQ multiplex PCR. V, J and clone size were drawn from that table, and D and trimming were deduced from the DNA. This repertoire shows roughly 250,000 clones, approximately 83% found once; its top ten account for roughly 7.4%.

The chain has TRBV5-1 and TRBJ1-1; D remains ambiguous. The sequence was obtained from a woman between 45 and 60 years old with acute or convalescent COVID-19. Sequencing was performed on peripheral blood. The CDR3 DNA reads as TGCGCCAGCAGCGTATACACGGCAGGGAACACTGAAGCTTTCTTT. This gives the protein CASSVYTAGNTEAFF.